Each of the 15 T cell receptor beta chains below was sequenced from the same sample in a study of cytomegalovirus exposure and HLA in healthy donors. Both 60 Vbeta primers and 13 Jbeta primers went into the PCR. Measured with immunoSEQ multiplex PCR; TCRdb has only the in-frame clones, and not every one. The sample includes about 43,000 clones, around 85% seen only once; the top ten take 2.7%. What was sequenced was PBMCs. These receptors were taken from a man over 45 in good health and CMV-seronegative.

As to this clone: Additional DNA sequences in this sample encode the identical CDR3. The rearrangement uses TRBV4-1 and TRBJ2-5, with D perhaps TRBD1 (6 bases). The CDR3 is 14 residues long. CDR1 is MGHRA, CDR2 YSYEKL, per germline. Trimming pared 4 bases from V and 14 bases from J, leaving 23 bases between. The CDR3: CASSPSPGTAGEYF. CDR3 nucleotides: TGCGCCAGCAGCCCATCCCCCGGGACGGCAGGGGAATACTTC.

The CDR3 spells CAWGRGLITEAFF. CDR3 in DNA: TGTGCCTGGGGCAGGGGGTTGATCACTGAAGCTTTCTTT. The chain combines TRBV30 with TRBJ1-1, with 7 bases that match TRBD1. This CDR3 spans 13 amino acids. After removal of 5 bases from V and 4 bases from J, the junction contained 7 bases not matched to a gene. Germline V gene data show CDR1 as GTSNPN and CDR2 as SVGIG (reference sequence).

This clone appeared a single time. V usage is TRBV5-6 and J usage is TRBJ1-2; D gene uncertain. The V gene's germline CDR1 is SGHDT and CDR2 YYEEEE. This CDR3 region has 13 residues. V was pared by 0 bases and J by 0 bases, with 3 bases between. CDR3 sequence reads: CASSLDTNYGYTF. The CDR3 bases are TGTGCCAGCAGCTTGGATACTAACTATGGCTACACCTTC.

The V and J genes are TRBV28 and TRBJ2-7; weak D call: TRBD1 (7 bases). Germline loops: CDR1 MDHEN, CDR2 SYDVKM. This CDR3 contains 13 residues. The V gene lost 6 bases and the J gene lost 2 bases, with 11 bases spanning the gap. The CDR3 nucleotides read TGTGCCAGCAGGGAGGGGGCCACCTACGAGCAGTACTTC. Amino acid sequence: CASREGATYEQYF. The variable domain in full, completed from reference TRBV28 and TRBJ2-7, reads DVKVTQSSRYLVKRTGEKVFLECVQDMDHENMFWYRQDPGLGLRLIYFSYDVKMKEKGDIPEGYSVSREKKERFSLILESASTNQTSMYLCASREGATYEQYFGPGTRLTVT.

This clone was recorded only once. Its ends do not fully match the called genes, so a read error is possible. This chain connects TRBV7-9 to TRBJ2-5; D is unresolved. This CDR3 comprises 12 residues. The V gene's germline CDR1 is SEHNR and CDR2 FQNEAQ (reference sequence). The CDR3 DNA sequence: TGTTCCAGCAGCAAGAGTTGGGAGACCCAGTACTTC. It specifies CSSSKSWETQYF.

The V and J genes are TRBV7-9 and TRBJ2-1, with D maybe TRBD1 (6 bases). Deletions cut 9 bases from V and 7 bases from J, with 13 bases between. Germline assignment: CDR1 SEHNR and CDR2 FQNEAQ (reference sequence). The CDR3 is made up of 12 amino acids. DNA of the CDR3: TGTGCCAGGACGGACAGTTCAAATGAGCAGTTCTTC. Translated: CARTDSSNEQFF. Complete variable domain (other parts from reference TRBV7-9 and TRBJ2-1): DTGVSQNPRHKITKRGQNVTFRCDPISEHNRLYWYRQTLGQGPEFLTYFQNEAQLEKSRLLSDRFSAERPKGSFSTLEIQRTEQGDSAMYLCARTDSSNEQFFGPGTRLTVL.

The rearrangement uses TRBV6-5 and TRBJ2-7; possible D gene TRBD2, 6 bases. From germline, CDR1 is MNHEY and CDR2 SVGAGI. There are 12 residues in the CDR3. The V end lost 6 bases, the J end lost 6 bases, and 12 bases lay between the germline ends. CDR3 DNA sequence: TGTGCCAGCAGCCTTCCGGGGGTCGAGCAGTACTTC. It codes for CASSLPGVEQYF.

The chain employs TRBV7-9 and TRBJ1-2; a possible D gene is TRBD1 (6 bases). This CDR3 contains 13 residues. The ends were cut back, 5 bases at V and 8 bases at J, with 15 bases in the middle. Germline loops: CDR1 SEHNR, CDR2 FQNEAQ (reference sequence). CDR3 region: CASSLRQVGGYTF. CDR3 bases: TGTGCCAGCAGCCTAAGACAGGTCGGGGGCTACACCTTC.

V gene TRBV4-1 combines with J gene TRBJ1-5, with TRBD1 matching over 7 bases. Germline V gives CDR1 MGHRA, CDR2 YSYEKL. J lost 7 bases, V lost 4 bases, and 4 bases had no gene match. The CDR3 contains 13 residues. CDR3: CASSPRQGQPQHF. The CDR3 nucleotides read TGCGCCAGCAGCCCCCGACAGGGACAGCCCCAGCATTTT.

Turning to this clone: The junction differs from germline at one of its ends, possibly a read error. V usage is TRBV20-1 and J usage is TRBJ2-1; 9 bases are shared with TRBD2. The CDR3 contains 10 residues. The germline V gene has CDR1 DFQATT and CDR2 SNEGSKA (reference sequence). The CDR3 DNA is TGCAGTTCTAGCGGGGAAGAGGCCATCTTC. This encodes CSSSGEEAIF.

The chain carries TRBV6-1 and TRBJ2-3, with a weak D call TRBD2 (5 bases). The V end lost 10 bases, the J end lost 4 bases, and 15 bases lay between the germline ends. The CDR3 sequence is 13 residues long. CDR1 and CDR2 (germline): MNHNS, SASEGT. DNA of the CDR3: TGTGCCACCCTACTACGGGGTCCAGATACGCAGTATTTT. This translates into CATLLRGPDTQYF.

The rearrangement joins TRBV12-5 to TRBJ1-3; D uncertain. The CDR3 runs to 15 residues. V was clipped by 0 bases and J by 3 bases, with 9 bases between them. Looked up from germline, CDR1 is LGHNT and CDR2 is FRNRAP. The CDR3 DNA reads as TGTGCTAGTGGTTTGGTAATTGGAGGTGGAAACACCATATATTTT. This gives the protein CASGLVIGGGNTIYF.

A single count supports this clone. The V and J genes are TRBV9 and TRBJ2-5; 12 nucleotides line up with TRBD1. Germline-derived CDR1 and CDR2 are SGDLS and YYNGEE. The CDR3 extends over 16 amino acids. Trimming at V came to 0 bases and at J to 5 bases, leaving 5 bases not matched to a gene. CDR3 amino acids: CASSVDGTGGRETQYF. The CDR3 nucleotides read TGTGCCAGCAGCGTAGACGGGACAGGGGGCAGGGAGACCCAGTACTTC.

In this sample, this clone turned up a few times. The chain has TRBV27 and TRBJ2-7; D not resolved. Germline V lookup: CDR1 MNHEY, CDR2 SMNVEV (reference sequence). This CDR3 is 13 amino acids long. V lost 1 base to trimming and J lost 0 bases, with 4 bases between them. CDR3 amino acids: CASSLYSSYEQYF. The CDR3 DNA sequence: TGTGCCAGCAGTTTATACAGCTCCTACGAGCAGTACTTC.

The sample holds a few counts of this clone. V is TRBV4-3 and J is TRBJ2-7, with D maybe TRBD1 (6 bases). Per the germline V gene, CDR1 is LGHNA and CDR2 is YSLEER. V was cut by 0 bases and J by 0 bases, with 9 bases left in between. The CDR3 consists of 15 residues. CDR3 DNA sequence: TGCGCCAGCAGCCAAGATACAGGGCTCTCCTACGAGCAGTACTTC. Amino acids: CASSQDTGLSYEQYF.